These 22 T cell receptor beta chains came from one sample sequenced in a study of T cell repertoires in cytomegalovirus infection. Which antigens these TCRs recognize remains unknown. TCRdb fed the reads into MiXCR, producing one record per CDR3 protein. The sample lists more than 85,000 distinct CDR3 sequences, 25% to 30% occurring once. The source was CD8+ T cells from cultured PBMCs, collected from culture after CMV antigen stimulation. These receptors were taken from a human donor in good health (CMV status not recorded). Some clones in this sample may be carry-over from other donors' samples.

This clonotype was picked up a small number of times. J is TRBJ1-5 and V is TRBV12-5; D is uncertain. This CDR3 has 16 amino acids. V gave up 5 bases and J gave up 3 bases, with 17 bases separating them. CDR1 and CDR2 (germline): LGHNT, FRNRAP. CDR3 sequence reads: CASGPYLDRLNQPQHF. The CDR3 DNA is TGTGCTAGTGGTCCCTACCTAGACCGACTCAATCAGCCCCAGCATTTT.

This clonotype appeared many times. The V gene is TRBV6-5, the J gene TRBJ1-2; TRBD1 agrees at 7 bases. Germline trimming cut 0 bases from V and 5 bases from J; bases unmatched to any gene: 3. The CDR3 is made up of 14 amino acids. Looked up from germline, CDR1 is MNHEY and CDR2 is SVGAGI. CDR3 in amino acids: CASSYSPGGYGYTF. The CDR3 DNA is TGTGCCAGCAGTTACTCGCCAGGGGGATATGGCTACACCTTC.

Concerning this clonotype: This sequence may be a read error, since a much larger clone differs from it by one base. This chain links TRBV7-4 with TRBJ2-7; D gene uncertain. Germline-derived CDR1 and CDR2 are SGHVT and SQSDAQ. Trimming removed 2 bases from V and 2 bases from J, with 7 bases in between. This CDR3 contains 13 residues. CDR3 nucleotide sequence: TGTGCCAGCAGCTTACCCTTGGCCTACGAGCAGTACTTC. Amino acid sequence: CASSLPLAYEQYF. The whole variable domain, filled in from reference TRBV7-4 and TRBJ2-7, reads GAGVSQSPRYKVAKRGRDVALRCDSISGHVTLYWYRQTLGQGSEVLTYSQSDAQRDKSGRPSGRFSAERPERSVSTLKIQRTEQGDSAVYLCASSLPLAYEQYFGPGTRLTVT.

This clonotype was detected ten times or more. This chain joins TRBV14 and TRBJ2-1; 7 bases line up with TRBD1. CDR1 is SGHDN, CDR2 FVKESK, per germline. There are 18 residues in the CDR3. V lost 0 bases, J lost 3 bases, and 11 bases stayed unmatched. This chain's CDR3 is CASSQDAGTDPDYNEQFF. The CDR3 nucleotides read TGTGCCAGCAGCCAAGATGCCGGGACAGACCCGGACTACAATGAGCAGTTCTTC.

V is TRBV11-2 and J is TRBJ2-1, with D perhaps matching TRBD1 (5 bases). Germline V gene sequence: CDR1 SGHAT, CDR2 FQNNGV. This CDR3 is 14 amino acids long. V shed 1 base and J shed 7 bases, with 11 bases lying between them. CDR3 sequence: CASSLVPGFNEQFF. The CDR3, as DNA: TGTGCCAGCAGCTTAGTCCCAGGGTTTAATGAGCAGTTCTTC.

The chain has TRBV2 and TRBJ2-3; 11 bases align to TRBD2. Germline V lookup: CDR1 SNHLY, CDR2 FYNNEI. V shed 5 bases, J shed 7 bases, and the junction held 8 bases outside the gene matches. This CDR3 is built from 15 residues. The CDR3 bases are TGTGCCAGCAGTCCGGGACTAGCGGTGCTGAATACGCAGTATTTT. Its translation is CASSPGLAVLNTQYF.

The sample holds a few counts of this clonotype. The gene calls are TRBV3-1 and TRBJ2-2; D is perhaps TRBD2 (5 bases). V was pared by 4 bases and J by 6 bases, with 12 bases between. The CDR3 has 14 amino acids. Germline V CDR1 and CDR2: LGHDT, YNNKEL (reference sequence). The CDR3 region has the DNA TGTGCCAGCAGCCCTCCTAGCTGGGCCGGGGAGCTGTTTTTT. This sequence encodes CASSPPSWAGELFF.

V is TRBV10-3 and J is TRBJ2-3; 16 nucleotides line up with TRBD2. CDR1 is ENHRY, CDR2 SYGVKD, per germline. Losses at the gene ends were 11 bases for V and 5 bases for J; bases not matched to a gene: 4. The CDR3 has 14 amino acids. The CDR3 DNA sequence: TGTGCCGTGGGACTAGCGGGGGGGATAGATACGCAGTATTTT. Translation gives CAVGLAGGIDTQYF.

This clonotype was counted between two and nine times. The rearrangement uses TRBV4-1 and TRBJ1-5; 8 positions match TRBD1. CDR1 MGHRA and CDR2 YSYEKL come from the germline V gene. Losses at the gene ends were 3 bases for V and 6 bases for J; bases not matched to a gene: 7. The CDR3 is made up of 15 amino acids. CDR3 in amino acids: CASSHDRGPAQPQHF. CDR3 bases: TGCGCCAGCAGCCATGACAGGGGTCCGGCTCAGCCCCAGCATTTT.

The V and J genes are TRBV19 and TRBJ1-1, with 10 nucleotides matching TRBD1. Germline trimming cut 5 bases from V and 5 bases from J; bases unmatched to any gene: 17. Germline V gene sequence: CDR1 LNHDA, CDR2 SQIVND (reference sequence). The CDR3 covers 18 residues. CDR3 in amino acids: CASSLTRDRGLVRTEAFF. The CDR3 region has the DNA TGTGCCAGTAGTTTGACCCGGGACAGGGGTTTGGTTAGGACTGAAGCTTTCTTT.

V is TRBV11-1 and J is TRBJ1-5, with 9 bases identical to TRBD1. This CDR3 is built from 17 residues. V was pared by 5 bases and J by 3 bases, with 11 bases of the junction left unmatched. Germline CDR1 reads SGHAT; CDR2 reads FQDESV (reference sequence). The CDR3 DNA sequence: TGTGCCAGCAGCCCACAACCTCGGACAGGGGACAATCAGCCCCAGCATTTT. Its protein product is CASSPQPRTGDNQPQHF.

The V and J genes are TRBV13 and TRBJ2-5; no reliable D call. Per germline, CDR1 PRHDT and CDR2 FYEKMQ (reference sequence). The CDR3 contains 13 residues. The V end was cut by 1 base, the J end by 5 bases, with 8 bases between. The CDR3: CASSLEATETQYF. CDR3 DNA sequence: TGTGCCAGCAGCTTAGAAGCAACGGAGACCCAGTACTTC.

This clonotype has a handful of counts. V usage is TRBV28 and J usage is TRBJ2-1; D is possibly TRBD2 (6 bases). Germline V gene lookup returns CDR1 MDHEN and CDR2 SYDVKM. V was trimmed by 5 bases and J by 6 bases, leaving 17 bases between them. The CDR3 length is 15 residues. CDR3 coding DNA: TGTGCCAGCAGTACCCTAACGGGGGTCCTCAATGAGCAGTTCTTC. It translates to CASSTLTGVLNEQFF.

Details on this clonotype: A much larger clone differs by one base, so this may be a read error. This chain links TRBV19 with TRBJ1-5; maybe TRBD1 (5 bases). Trimming removed 4 bases from V and 2 bases from J, with 12 bases in between. The CDR3 length is 15 residues. Germline V gene lookup returns CDR1 LNHDA and CDR2 SQIVND (reference sequence). The CDR3 spells CASSTTAAGNQPQHF. The CDR3 nucleotides read TGTGCCAGTAGTACGACAGCGGCAGGCAATCAGCCCCAGCATTTT. The complete variable domain, with remaining parts taken from reference TRBV19 and TRBJ1-5, reads DGGITQSPKYLFRKEGQNVTLSCEQNLNHDAMYWYRQDPGQGLRLIYYSQIVNDFQKGDIAEGYSVSREKKESFPLTVTSAQKNPTAFYLCASSTTAAGNQPQHFGDGTRLSIL.

V is TRBV9 and J is TRBJ2-2; no definite D call. CDR1 and CDR2 (germline): SGDLS, YYNGEE. The length of the CDR3 is 11 residues. The V and J ends lost 7 bases and 8 bases respectively, with 9 bases between them. CDR3 bases: TGTGCCAGCGGTGAACCAGGGGAGCTGTTTTTT. Translating gives CASGEPGELFF. The full variable domain, in which reference TRBV9 and TRBJ2-2 provide the parts outside the CDR3, is DSGVTQTPKHLITATGQRVTLRCSPRSGDLSVYWYQQSLDQGLQFLIQYYNGEERAKGNILERFSAQQFPDLHSELNLSSLELGDSALYFCASGEPGELFFGEGSRLTVL.

This clonotype has just a few counts. This chain joins TRBV7-2 and TRBJ2-1; TRBD2 matches at 12 bases. The CDR3 loop spans 16 amino acids. Germline CDR1 reads SGHTA; CDR2 reads FQGNSA. The V segment lost 7 bases and the J segment 4 bases; nucleotides outside the gene matches: 8. The DNA of the CDR3 is TGTGCCAGCACTTCACTAGCGGGGGGCCCATACAATGAGCAGTTCTTC. It specifies CASTSLAGGPYNEQFF.

On this clonotype: Sequence at one end of the junction differs from germline and may be a read error. In DNA form, the CDR3 reads TGTGTCAGCAGCTCCTTTACAGGGGCTGAAGCTTTCTTT. Translating gives CVSSSFTGAEAFF. J is TRBJ1-1 and V is TRBV7-2; 7 bases agree with TRBD1. The CDR3 length is 13 residues. Germline V gene sequence: CDR1 SGHTA, CDR2 FQGNSA.

This clonotype was seen more than once but under ten times. This sequence joins TRBV2 and TRBJ1-2; D unresolved. V shed 7 bases and J shed 2 bases, with 14 bases lying between them. Per germline, CDR1 SNHLY and CDR2 FYNNEI. This CDR3 is built from 14 residues. CDR3 amino acids: CASKAGRQNYGYTF. The DNA for the CDR3 is TGTGCCAGCAAGGCCGGACGGCAGAACTATGGCTACACCTTC.

The rearrangement uses TRBV15 and TRBJ1-4; D might be TRBD1 (5 bases). Germline CDR1 is LNHNV and CDR2 is YYDKDF (reference sequence). The V end was cut by 5 bases, the J end by 4 bases, with 11 bases between. CDR3 size: 14 residues. The CDR3 DNA sequence: TGTGCCACCAGCGACGACAGAGTTAATGAAAAACTGTTTTTT. Translation: CATSDDRVNEKLFF.

This clonotype was seen at least ten times. The genes are TRBV27 and TRBJ1-1, with 8 bases fitting TRBD1. This CDR3 is built from 13 residues. Germline CDR1 and CDR2: MNHEY and SMNVEV (reference sequence). Trimming removed 6 bases from V and 7 bases from J; junction bases left unmatched: 7. The CDR3 nucleotides read TGTGCCAGCAGCCTCCACGACAGGGGTGAAGCTTTCTTT. Its protein is CASSLHDRGEAFF.

The rearrangement uses TRBV11-2 and TRBJ2-7; D is undetermined. V was shortened by 1 base and J by 5 bases, with 6 bases between the two germline ends. The CDR3 totals 12 residues. The germline V gene encodes CDR1 SGHAT and CDR2 FQNNGV. The CDR3 region is CASSLVVNEQYF. The CDR3 DNA reads as TGTGCCAGCAGCTTAGTAGTCAACGAGCAGTACTTC.

This clonotype was detected only a few times. The chain recombines TRBV27 with TRBJ1-3; 7 nucleotides agree with TRBD1. CDR3 length: 15 amino acids. Trimming took 6 bases from V and 2 from J; bases not matched to a gene: 7. Germline V gene sequence: CDR1 MNHEY, CDR2 SMNVEV (reference sequence). The CDR3 loop reads CASSPQRGPGNTIYF. DNA of the CDR3: TGTGCCAGCAGCCCTCAAAGGGGGCCTGGAAACACCATATATTTT.